One sample yielded the 13 T cell receptor beta chains listed below, sequenced in a study of blood T cell repertoires in COVID-19. Using immunoSEQ multiplex PCR, the repertoire was profiled, and TCRdb retains in-frame clones only, with some absent. The sample lists some 250,000 clones, around 90% occurring once. Sequencing was performed on peripheral blood. These receptor sequences come from a woman aged 25 to 45 with acute or convalescent COVID-19.

This clone was observed once. The chain has TRBV11-2 and TRBJ2-7, with TRBD2 matching 12 bases. V trimming: 1 base; J trimming: 6 bases; junction bases outside the gene matches: 7. CDR3 length: 16 amino acids. Germline V gene lookup returns CDR1 SGHAT and CDR2 FQNNGV. CDR3 region: CASSLVGLAGMREQYF. CDR3 nucleotides: TGTGCCAGCAGCTTAGTCGGACTAGCGGGAATGCGCGAGCAGTACTTC.

This chain connects TRBV9 to TRBJ2-1, with 7 bases matching TRBD1. The germline CDR1 and CDR2 sequences are SGDLS and YYNGEE. The CDR3 spans 14 residues. With V trimmed by 4 bases and J by 7 bases, 8 bases remained unmatched. The CDR3 protein is CASSLSGQLNEQFF. CDR3 in DNA: TGTGCCAGCAGCTTATCGGGACAGCTTAATGAGCAGTTCTTC.

This sequence joins TRBV5-1 and TRBJ1-3; TRBD1 agrees at 8 bases. Germline CDR1 and CDR2: SGHRS and YFSETQ. Trimming removed 0 bases from V and 16 bases from J; junction bases left unmatched: 15. The CDR3 is 15 amino acids. Here the CDR3 DNA reads TGCGCCAGCAGCTTGGCCGGACAGGGTCTCAGTACGGGGTATTTT. Protein product: CASSLAGQGLSTGYF.

J is TRBJ2-1 and V is TRBV4-1; 8 bases are a match to TRBD2. The germline CDR1 and CDR2 sequences are MGHRA and YSYEKL. The CDR3 sequence is 14 residues long. J gave up 9 bases and V 2 bases, and 6 bases lay outside the gene matches. CDR3 DNA sequence: TGCGCCAGCAGCCAACCCTTGACTAGCGCTGAGCAGTTCTTC. This sequence encodes CASSQPLTSAEQFF.

With regard to this clone: Other nucleotide sequences from this sample produce the same CDR3. V gene TRBV5-6 combines with J gene TRBJ2-2; weak D call: TRBD1 (6 bases). V gave up 2 bases and J gave up 4 bases, with 9 bases separating them. The germline V gene encodes CDR1 SGHDT and CDR2 YYEEEE. The CDR3 runs 14 residues. The CDR3 is CASSFLGGTGELFF. For the CDR3, the DNA is TGTGCCAGCAGCTTTCTAGGGGGCACCGGGGAGCTGTTTTTT.

This clone has a handful of counts. The chain carries TRBV30 and TRBJ1-1; D perhaps matches TRBD1 (6 bases). With 0 bases removed from V and 5 bases from J, the gap between germline ends came to 16 bases. Germline V gene sequence: CDR1 GTSNPN, CDR2 SVGIG (reference sequence). This CDR3 region has 15 residues. The chain's CDR3 is CAWSVLGGQRTEAFF. For the CDR3, the DNA is TGTGCCTGGAGTGTACTCGGGGGGCAACGAACTGAAGCTTTCTTT.

The gene calls are TRBV19 and TRBJ1-1; 7 bases line up with TRBD1. This CDR3 is built from 12 residues. V lost 7 bases and J lost 5; bases outside the gene matches: 4. The germline V gene has CDR1 LNHDA and CDR2 SQIVND (reference sequence). The CDR3 region is CASIRGLTEAFF. The CDR3 nucleotides are TGTGCCAGTATCAGGGGGTTAACTGAAGCTTTCTTT.

The rearrangement links TRBV5-1 to TRBJ1-3; 10 bases are shared with TRBD1. This CDR3 is built from 16 residues. The trim removed 5 bases at V and 1 base at J, leaving 6 bases unmatched. Looked up from germline, CDR1 is SGHRS and CDR2 is YFSETQ. The CDR3 protein is CASSSRDRGSGNTIYF. As DNA, the CDR3 is TGCGCCAGCAGTTCCCGGGACAGGGGATCTGGAAACACCATATATTTT. Using reference TRBV5-1 and TRBJ1-3 for the parts outside the CDR3, the full variable domain is KAGVTQTPRYLIKTRGQQVTLSCSPISGHRSVSWYQQTPGQGLQFLFEYFSETQRNKGNFPGRFSGRQFSNSRSEMNVSTLELGDSALYLCASSSRDRGSGNTIYFGEGSWLTVV.

The gene calls are TRBV5-6 and TRBJ2-1; 14 bases are a match to TRBD2. Germline assignment: CDR1 SGHDT and CDR2 YYEEEE. Unmatched junction bases numbered 9, after V lost 4 bases and J lost 6 bases. The CDR3 is 17 residues long. The CDR3 DNA reads as TGTGCCAGCAGCCTCGGGACTAGCGGGAGTTTATTCAATGAGCAGTTCTTC. Its protein is CASSLGTSGSLFNEQFF.

CDR3 protein: CASSLATAGGNTGELFF. Written as DNA, the CDR3 is TGTGCCAGCAGCTTGGCTACCGCGGGAGGGAACACCGGGGAGCTGTTTTTT. The chain joins TRBV5-4 to TRBJ2-2, with TRBD2 matching 8 bases. Germline values: CDR1 SGHNT, CDR2 YYREEE (reference sequence). The CDR3 is made up of 17 amino acids. V shed 0 bases, J shed 1 base, and the junction held 5 bases outside the gene matches.

The chain has TRBV5-1 and TRBJ1-1, with D unresolved. Trimming left V 4 bases short and J 2 bases short, with 15 bases between. The length of the CDR3 is 15 residues. Germline CDR1 and CDR2: SGHRS and YFSETQ. The CDR3 reads CASSLLAGSNTEAFF. DNA for the CDR3: TGCGCCAGCAGCCTGCTAGCAGGTTCAAACACTGAAGCTTTCTTT.

V is TRBV30 and J is TRBJ1-2; TRBD1 is a possible D gene (6 bases). CDR1 is GTSNPN, CDR2 SVGIG, per germline (reference sequence). The CDR3 spans 14 residues. With 2 bases removed from V and 3 bases from J, the gap between germline ends came to 13 bases. This CDR3 is CAWSQRQADYGYTF. The CDR3 DNA reads as TGTGCCTGGAGTCAACGACAGGCCGACTATGGCTACACCTTC. The full variable domain, its missing parts supplied by reference TRBV30 and TRBJ1-2, is SQTIHQWPATLVQPVGSPLSLECTVEGTSNPNLYWYRQAAGRGLQLLFYSVGIGQISSEVPQNLSASRPQDRQFILSSKKLLLSDSGFYLCAWSQRQADYGYTFGSGTRLTVV.

The CDR3 sequence is CATSGAGSQETQYF. The CDR3 DNA sequence: TGTGCCACCAGTGGTGCGGGTTCCCAAGAGACCCAGTACTTC. The chain recombines TRBV24-1 with TRBJ2-5, with a tentative D call TRBD2 (5 bases). Germline loops: CDR1 KGHDR, CDR2 SFDVKD. V lost 5 bases, J lost 1 base, and 10 bases lay in between. The CDR3 has 14 residues.